This T cell receptor beta chain was observed in a study of blood T cell repertoires in COVID-19. About the study: In each case, the material was cDNA or gDNA derived from T cells, B-cell-depleted T cells, or PBMCs.

This clone showed up just once. Original data processing: Quantification of nucleated cells was approximated via reference gene primer amplification. Assay used: immunoSEQ multiplex PCR; TCRdb lists only in-frame clones, some missing. The V and J calls and the clone size are those of that table, but D and trimming were determined from the DNA. The data contain tens of thousands of clones, approximately 82% of them singletons. V lost 3 bases to trimming and J lost 7 bases; unmatched junction nucleotides: 6. The CDR3 is made up of 16 amino acids. Looked up from germline, CDR1 is LGHDT and CDR2 is YNNKEL (reference sequence).

This clonotype originated in a man aged 55 to 70 with acute or convalescent COVID-19. V and J are TRBV3-1 (or the pseudogene TRBV3-2) and TRBJ2-1, with 13 positions matching TRBD2. Input material: peripheral blood. CDR3 nucleotide sequence: TGTGCCAGCAGCCACCGACTAGCGGGAGGTATAAATGAGCAGTTCTTC. Protein: CASSHRLAGGINEQFF.